This T cell receptor beta chain appears in the sequencing data of a study of Graves' ophthalmopathy and Graves' hyperthyroidism. Background on the study: Absence of ophthalmopathy within 18 months of follow-up defined stable hyperthyroidism. Study-level results: Blood contained most expanded thyroid clonotypes exceeding 0.001 frequency.

Hyperthyroidism in these 18- to 65-year-old patients was newly diagnosed, lasting under 2 months. Exclusion covered patients with other autoimmune diseases or uncontrolled infections (as well as pregnancy or lactation). RNA transcripts provided the template for amplifying TCR beta CDR3 regions. RT-PCR in the first round used HTBI primers; a second-round multiplex PCR followed. Each CDR3 protein is one row after TCRdb ran MiXCR on the multiplex PCR reads. The profile covers about 1.2 million distinct CDR3 sequences, with roughly two fifths appearing a single time and 11% taken by the ten largest. Remarks on this clonotype: Antigen: not known.

The sequencing sample was made of peripheral blood or thyroid tissue (not recorded which). The clonotype was recovered from an adult man with Graves' hyperthyroidism.

The CDR3 spells CSARESQASTDTQYF. CDR3 nucleotides: TGCAGTGCTAGAGAATCACAGGCGTCGACAGATACGCAGTATTTT. The J gene is TRBJ2-3, the V gene TRBV20-1; perhaps TRBD1 as D (5 bases). V was shortened by 0 bases and J by 3 bases, with 13 bases between the two germline ends. This CDR3 is built from 15 residues. From germline, CDR1 is DFQATT and CDR2 SNEGSKA (reference sequence).